This TCR beta chain was profiled in a study of blood T cell repertoires in COVID-19. In the authors' workflow: The authors estimated nucleated cell counts from reference gene primer amplification. Libraries were prepared by immunoSEQ multiplex PCR; TCRdb keeps only in-frame clonotypes and omits some of them. That table furnishes V, J and clone size, whereas the DNA furnished D and trimming. The sample shows about 88,000 clones, about 90% of them seen only once. The CDR3 consists of 15 residues. V gave up 4 bases and J gave up 4 bases, with 19 bases separating them. The germline V gene has CDR1 GTSNPN and CDR2 SVGIG (reference sequence).

The V gene is TRBV30, the J gene TRBJ1-2, with a weak D call TRBD1 (5 bases). Sequenced input: peripheral blood. The TCR comes from a male donor with acute or convalescent COVID-19. In nucleotides, the CDR3 is TGTGCCTGGAACCTGCCAGGACAAGGACGCTATGGCTACACCTTC. Protein sequence: CAWNLPGQGRYGYTF.